This record concerns one TCR beta chain sequence. Its matching antigen is unknown. The data are from a study of a mutant IDH1 vaccine in newly diagnosed glioma. Turning to the study itself: Patients in the study were vaccinated eight times, receiving shots in weeks 1, 3, 5, 7, 11, 15, 19 and 23. Patients received vaccination from 4-6 weeks after radiotherapy alone, or with temozolomide cycles.

Deletions cut 0 bases from V and 4 bases from J, with 13 bases between. CDR1 and CDR2 from the germline V gene are SGHNT and YYREEE (reference sequence). This CDR3 has 15 amino acids. TCRdb's copy holds only in-frame clones and misses some; the assay was immunoSEQ multiplex PCR. Of approximately 45,000 clones listed, less than 95% are singletons. The time point here: week 23, last vaccination. Alongside topical imiquimod, each dose of vaccine comprised 300 ug of mutant IDH1 20-mer peptide. This clonotype was obtained from a man between 50 and 59 years old with glioma. The gene calls are TRBV5-4 and TRBJ1-2, with D uncertain. The sequenced sample was PBMCs, obtained from a glioma patient whose treatment included an IDH1 peptide vaccine. CDR3 residues: CASSLDGKSTYGYTF. In nucleotides, the CDR3 is TGTGCCAGCAGCTTGGACGGGAAATCTACCTATGGCTACACCTTC. Combining the CDR3 with reference TRBV5-4 and TRBJ1-2 gives the whole variable domain ETGVTQSPTHLIKTRGQQVTLRCSSQSGHNTVSWYQQALGQGPQFIFQYYREEENGRGNFPPRFSGLQFPNYSSELNVNALELDDSALYLCASSLDGKSTYGYTFGSGTRLTVV.